This TCR beta chain was found in a study of blood T cell repertoires in COVID-19. On the study more broadly: COVID-19 samples, acute and convalescent, were from the United States, Italy and Spain. Sources were T cells, B-cell-depleted T cells, or PBMCs; the material itself was cDNA or gDNA.

Germline assignment: CDR1 SGDLS and CDR2 YYNGEE. J lost 3 bases, V lost 2 bases, and 8 bases had no gene match. This CDR3 spans 16 amino acids. In the original workflow: Amplification of reference gene primers provided the estimated nucleated cell counts. Only in-frame clones appear in the TCRdb table, and some are missing; sequencing was by immunoSEQ multiplex PCR. The V and J calls and clone size are taken from that table; D and trimming were inferred from the DNA. The table has 250,000 to 350,000 clones, 88% seen once. Input material: peripheral blood. The sequence was collected from a woman under 40 with COVID-19, enrolled during active disease. The chain employs TRBV9 and TRBJ2-3, with 8 bases that match TRBD2. The CDR3 sequence is CASSVRAGERTDTQYF. In DNA form, the CDR3 reads TGTGCCAGCAGCGTTAGAGCGGGAGAGAGAACAGATACGCAGTATTTT.